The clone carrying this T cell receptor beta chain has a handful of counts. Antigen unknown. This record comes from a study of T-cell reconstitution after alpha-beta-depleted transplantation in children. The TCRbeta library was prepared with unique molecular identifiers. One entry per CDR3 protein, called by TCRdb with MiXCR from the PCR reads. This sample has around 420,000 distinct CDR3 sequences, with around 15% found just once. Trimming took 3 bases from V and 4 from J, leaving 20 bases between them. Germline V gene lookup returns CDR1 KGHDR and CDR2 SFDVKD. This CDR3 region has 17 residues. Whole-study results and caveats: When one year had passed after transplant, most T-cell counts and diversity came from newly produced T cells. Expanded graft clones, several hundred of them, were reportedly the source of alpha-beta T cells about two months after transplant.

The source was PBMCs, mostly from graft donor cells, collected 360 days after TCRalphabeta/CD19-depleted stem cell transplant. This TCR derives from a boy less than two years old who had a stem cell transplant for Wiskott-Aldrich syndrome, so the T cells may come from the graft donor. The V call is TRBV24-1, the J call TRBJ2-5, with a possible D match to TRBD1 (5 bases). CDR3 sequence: CATSDPLALRGSETQYF. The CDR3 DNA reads TGTGCCACCAGTGATCCTCTTGCCCTTAGGGGTTCAGAGACCCAGTACTTC.